Below are 2 T cell receptor delta chains sequenced from a single sample in a study of gamma-delta chains in newborns, infants, children. TCRdb reran clone calling via CATT on the reads. This sample has a few thousand delta-chain clones, with 52% found just once. Source material: blood. All receptors come from a child who received the measles vaccine.

On this clone itself: This may arise from a read error, as a much more abundant clone is one base away. The chain joins TRDV2 to TRDJ1; 8 bases align to TRDD3. The CDR3 is made up of 19 amino acids. J lost 0 bases, V lost 2 bases, and 16 bases had no gene match. In germline, CDR1 is GEAIGNYY, CDR2 EKD. The CDR3 region has the DNA TGTGCCTGTGACAGGAACGGTACTGGGGGCCCTATTCACACCGATAAACTCATCTTT. Translated: CACDRNGTGGPIHTDKLIF.

The chain's CDR3 is CACDLTGRKSSWDTRQMFF. The CDR3 bases are TGTGCCTGTGACTTAACTGGGAGGAAGAGCTCCTGGGACACCCGACAGATGTTTTTC. This rearrangement joins TRDV2 to TRDJ3, with D perhaps matching TRDD3 (6 bases). Germline assignment: CDR1 GEAIGNYY and CDR2 EKD. This CDR3 contains 19 residues. V gave up 3 bases and J gave up 0 bases, with 17 bases separating them.